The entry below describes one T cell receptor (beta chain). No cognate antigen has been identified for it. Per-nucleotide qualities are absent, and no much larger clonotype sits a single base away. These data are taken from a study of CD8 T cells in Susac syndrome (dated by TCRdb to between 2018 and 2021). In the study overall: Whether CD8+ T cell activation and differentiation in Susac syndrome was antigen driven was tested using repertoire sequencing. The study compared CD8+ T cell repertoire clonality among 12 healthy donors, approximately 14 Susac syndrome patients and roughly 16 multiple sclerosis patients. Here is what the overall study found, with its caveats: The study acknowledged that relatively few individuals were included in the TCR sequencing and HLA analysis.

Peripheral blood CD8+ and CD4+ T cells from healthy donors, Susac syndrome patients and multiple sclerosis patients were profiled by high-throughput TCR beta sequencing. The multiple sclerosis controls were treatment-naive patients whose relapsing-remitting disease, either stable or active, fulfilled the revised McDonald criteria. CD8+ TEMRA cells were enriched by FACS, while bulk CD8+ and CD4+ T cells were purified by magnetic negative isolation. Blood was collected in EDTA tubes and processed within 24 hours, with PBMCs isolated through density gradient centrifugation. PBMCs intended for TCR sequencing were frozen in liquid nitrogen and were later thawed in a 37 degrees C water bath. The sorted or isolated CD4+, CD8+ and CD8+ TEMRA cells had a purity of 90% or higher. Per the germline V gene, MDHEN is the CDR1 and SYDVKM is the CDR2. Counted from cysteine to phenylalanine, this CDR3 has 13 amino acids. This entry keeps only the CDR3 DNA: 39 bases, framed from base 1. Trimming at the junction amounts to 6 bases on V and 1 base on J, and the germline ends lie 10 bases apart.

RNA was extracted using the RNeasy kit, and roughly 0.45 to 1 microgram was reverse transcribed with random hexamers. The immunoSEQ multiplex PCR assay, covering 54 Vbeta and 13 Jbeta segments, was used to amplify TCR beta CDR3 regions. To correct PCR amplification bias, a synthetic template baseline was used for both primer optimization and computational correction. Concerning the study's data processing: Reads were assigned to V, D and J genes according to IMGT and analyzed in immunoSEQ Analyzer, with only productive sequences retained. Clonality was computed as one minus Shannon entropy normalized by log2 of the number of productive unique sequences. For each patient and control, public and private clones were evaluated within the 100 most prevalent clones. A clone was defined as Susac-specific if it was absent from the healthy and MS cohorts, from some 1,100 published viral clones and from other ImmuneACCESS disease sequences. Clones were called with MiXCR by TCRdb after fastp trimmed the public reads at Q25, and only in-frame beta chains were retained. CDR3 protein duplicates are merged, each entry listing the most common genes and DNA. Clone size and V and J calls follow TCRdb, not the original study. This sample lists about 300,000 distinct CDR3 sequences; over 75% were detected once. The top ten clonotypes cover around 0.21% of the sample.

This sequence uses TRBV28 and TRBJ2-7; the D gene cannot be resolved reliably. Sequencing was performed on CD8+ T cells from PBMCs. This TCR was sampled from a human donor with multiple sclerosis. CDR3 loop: CASSNDISYEQYF. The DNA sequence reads TGTGCCAGCAGCAATGACATATCCTACGAGCAGTACTTC.